This T cell receptor beta chain was observed in a study of lymphopenia after photon versus proton radiotherapy. Notes on the study in general: After lymphocyte nadir, photon-treated repertoires showed oligoclonal expansion, especially CD8+ Temra. In patients who died, overall survival fell as post-nadir TCR diversity dropped more.

CDR1 and CDR2 (germline): SSHAT, FNYEAQ (reference sequence). The CDR3 is 16 residues long. Generated by immunoSEQ multiplex PCR, the TCRdb table keeps only in-frame clones and is missing some. The table has approximately 65,000 clones, around 90% seen once. Worth noting for this clone: Antigen unknown. A junction boundary mismatches the germline segment, possibly from a read error.

Sequenced material: peripheral blood, taken from a patient treated with proton-based radiotherapy. The receptor's source is a man older than 75 with esophageal cancer. The genes are TRBV7-7 and TRBJ2-5, with D hard to call. CDR3 nucleotides: TGTGCTAGCAGCTTCGGTGGGCCCGAAGGCGGAGAGACCCAGTACTTC. Residues: CASSFGGPEGGETQYF.